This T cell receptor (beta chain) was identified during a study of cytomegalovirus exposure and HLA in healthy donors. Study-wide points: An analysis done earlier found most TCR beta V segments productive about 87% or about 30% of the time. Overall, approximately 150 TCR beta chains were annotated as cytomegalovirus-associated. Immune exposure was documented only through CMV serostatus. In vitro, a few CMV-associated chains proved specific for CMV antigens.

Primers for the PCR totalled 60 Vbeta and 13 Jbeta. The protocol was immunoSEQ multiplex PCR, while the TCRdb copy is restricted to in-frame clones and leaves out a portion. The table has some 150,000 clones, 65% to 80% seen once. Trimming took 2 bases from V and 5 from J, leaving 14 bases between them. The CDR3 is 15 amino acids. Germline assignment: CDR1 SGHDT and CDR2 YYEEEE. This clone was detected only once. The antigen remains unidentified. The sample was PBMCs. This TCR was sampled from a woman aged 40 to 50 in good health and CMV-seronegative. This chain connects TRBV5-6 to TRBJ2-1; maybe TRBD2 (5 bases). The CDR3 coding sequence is TGTGCCAGCAGCTTTGCGACTACTAAAAACAATGAGCAGTTCTTC. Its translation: CASSFATTKNNEQFF.